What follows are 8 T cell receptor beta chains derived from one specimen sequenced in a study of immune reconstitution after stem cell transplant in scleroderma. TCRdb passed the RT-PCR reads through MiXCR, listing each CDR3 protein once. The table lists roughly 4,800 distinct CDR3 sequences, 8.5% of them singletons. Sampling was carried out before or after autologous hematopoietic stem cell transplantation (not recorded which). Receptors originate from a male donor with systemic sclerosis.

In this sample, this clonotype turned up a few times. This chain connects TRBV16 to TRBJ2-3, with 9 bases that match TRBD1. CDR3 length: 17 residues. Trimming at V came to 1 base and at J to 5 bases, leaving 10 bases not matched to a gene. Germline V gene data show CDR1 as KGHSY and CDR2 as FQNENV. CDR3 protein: CASSQYRGQSEGDTQYF. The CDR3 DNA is TGTGCCAGCAGCCAATACAGGGGGCAAAGTGAGGGAGATACGCAGTATTTT.

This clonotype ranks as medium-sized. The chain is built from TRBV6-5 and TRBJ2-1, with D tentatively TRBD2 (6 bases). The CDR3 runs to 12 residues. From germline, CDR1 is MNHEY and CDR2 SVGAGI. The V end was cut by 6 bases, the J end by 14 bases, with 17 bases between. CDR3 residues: CASRTLGLDEFF. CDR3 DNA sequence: TGTGCCAGCAGGACCTTGGGACTCGATGAGTTCTTC.

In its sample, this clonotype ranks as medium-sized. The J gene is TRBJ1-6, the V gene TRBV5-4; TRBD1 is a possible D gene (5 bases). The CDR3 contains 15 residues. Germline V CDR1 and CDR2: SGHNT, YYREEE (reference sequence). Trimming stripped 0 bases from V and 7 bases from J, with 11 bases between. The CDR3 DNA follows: TGTGCCAGCAGCTTGGAGAAGGGACTCAATTCACCCCTCCACTTT. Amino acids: CASSLEKGLNSPLHF.

This chain's CDR3 is CASSPRGVQATQYF. The CDR3 bases are TGTGCCAGCAGCCCCCGGGGAGTACAGGCTACGCAGTATTTT. V is TRBV7-2 and J is TRBJ2-3, with D perhaps matching TRBD1 or TRBD2 (5 bases each). Germline V lookup: CDR1 SGHTA, CDR2 FQGNSA. Trimming took 5 bases from V and 8 from J, leaving 17 bases between them. The CDR3 consists of 14 residues.

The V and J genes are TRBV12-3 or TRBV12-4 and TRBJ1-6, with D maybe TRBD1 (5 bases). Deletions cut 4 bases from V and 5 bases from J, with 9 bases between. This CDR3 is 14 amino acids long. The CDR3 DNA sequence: TGTGCCAGCAGTTGGGCAGGGAATAATTCACCCCTCCACTTT. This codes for CASSWAGNNSPLHF.

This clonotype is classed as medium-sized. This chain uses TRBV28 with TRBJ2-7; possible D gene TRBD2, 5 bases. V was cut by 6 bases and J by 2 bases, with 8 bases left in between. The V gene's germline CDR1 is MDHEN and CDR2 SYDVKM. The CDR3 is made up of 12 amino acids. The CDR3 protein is CASSGITYEQYF. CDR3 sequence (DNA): TGTGCCAGCAGCGGGATTACCTACGAGCAGTACTTC.

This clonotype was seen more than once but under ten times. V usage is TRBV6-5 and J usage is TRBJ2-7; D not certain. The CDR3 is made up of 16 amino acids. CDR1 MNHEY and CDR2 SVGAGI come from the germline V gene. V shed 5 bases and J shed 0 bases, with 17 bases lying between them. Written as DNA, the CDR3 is TGTGCCAGCAGTGCTTCGCCCTACACCGACTCCTACGAGCAGTACTTC. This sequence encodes CASSASPYTDSYEQYF.

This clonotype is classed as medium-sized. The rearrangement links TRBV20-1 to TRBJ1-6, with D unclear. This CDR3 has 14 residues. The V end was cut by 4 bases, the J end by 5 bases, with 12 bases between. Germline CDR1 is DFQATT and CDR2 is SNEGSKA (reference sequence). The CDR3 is CSATGPRDNSPLHF. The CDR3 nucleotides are TGCAGTGCTACTGGACCCCGGGATAATTCACCCCTCCACTTT.